This TCR beta chain appears in the sequencing data of a study of CD8+CD57+ T cells in acquired aplastic anemia. The overall study: Each DNA sample taken from sorted CD4+ and CD8+ cells came to approximately 3.3 ug on average.

The CDR3 spans 15 residues. Germline V CDR1 and CDR2: SGHRS, YFSETQ. V lost 0 bases and J 0 bases, leaving 8 bases between the germline ends. Researchers used genomic DNA as the template to profile TCR beta VDJ and CDR3. TCRdb analysed the reads with MiXCR anew, one entry per CDR3 protein. The sample lists around 430,000 distinct CDR3 sequences, approximately 32% occurring once. Patients included in sequencing had previously demonstrated CD8+CD57+ cell expansion by flow cytometry. Blood sampling was performed on the patients, and none of them had received therapy by then. The sequencing input was sorted CD4+, CD8+, or CD8+CD57+ T cells (not recorded which) from PBMCs. The chain is built from TRBV5-1 and TRBJ2-3, with D hard to call. This clonotype originated in a human donor with aplastic anemia. The CDR3 sequence is CASSLEGVSTDTQYF. The DNA of the CDR3 is TGCGCCAGCAGCTTGGAAGGAGTTAGCACAGATACGCAGTATTTT.